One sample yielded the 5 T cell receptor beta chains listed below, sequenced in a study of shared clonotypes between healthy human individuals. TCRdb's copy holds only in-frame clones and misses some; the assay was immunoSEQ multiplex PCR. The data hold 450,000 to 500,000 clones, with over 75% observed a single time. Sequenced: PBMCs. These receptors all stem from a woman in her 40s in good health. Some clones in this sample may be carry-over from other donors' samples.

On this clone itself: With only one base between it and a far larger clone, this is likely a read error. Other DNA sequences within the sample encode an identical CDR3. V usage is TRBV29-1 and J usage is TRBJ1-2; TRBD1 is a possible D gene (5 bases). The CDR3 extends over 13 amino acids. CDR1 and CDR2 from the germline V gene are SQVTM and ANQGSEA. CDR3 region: CSVDAGKYYGYTF. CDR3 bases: TGTAGCGTTGACGCAGGGAAGTACTATGGCTACACCTTC.

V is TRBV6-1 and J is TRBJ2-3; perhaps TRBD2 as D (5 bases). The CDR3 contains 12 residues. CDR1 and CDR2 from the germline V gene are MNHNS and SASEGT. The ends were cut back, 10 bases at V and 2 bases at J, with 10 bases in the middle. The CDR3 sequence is CATLANTDTQYF. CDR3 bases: TGTGCCACGTTAGCGAACACAGATACGCAGTATTTT.

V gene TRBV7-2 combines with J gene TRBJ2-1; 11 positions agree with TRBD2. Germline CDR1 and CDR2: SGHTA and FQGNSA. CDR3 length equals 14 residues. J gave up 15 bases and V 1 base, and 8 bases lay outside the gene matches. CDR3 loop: CASSLVPSGRSLFF. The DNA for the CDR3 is TGTGCCAGCAGCTTAGTTCCTAGCGGGAGGTCCCTGTTCTTC. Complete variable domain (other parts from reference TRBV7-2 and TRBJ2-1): GAGVSQSPSNKVTEKGKDVELRCDPISGHTALYWYRQSLGQGLEFLIYFQGNSAPDKSGLPSDRFSAERTGGSVSTLTIQRTQQEDSAVYLCASSLVPSGRSLFFGPGTRLTVL.

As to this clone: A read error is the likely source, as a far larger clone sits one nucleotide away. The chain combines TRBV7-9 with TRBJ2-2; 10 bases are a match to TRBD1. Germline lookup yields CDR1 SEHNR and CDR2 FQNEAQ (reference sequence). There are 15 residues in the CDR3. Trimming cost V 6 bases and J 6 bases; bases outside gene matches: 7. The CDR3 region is CASRLGTGAAGELFF. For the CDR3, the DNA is TGTGCCAGCAGGTTGGGGACAGGGGCCGCCGGGGAGCTGTTTTTT.

The CDR3 loop is CASSGGTPYEQYF. The CDR3 DNA reads as TGTGCCAGCAGCGGCGGGACTCCCTACGAGCAGTACTTC. The chain joins TRBV7-9 to TRBJ2-7; D possibly corresponds to TRBD2 (6 bases). The CDR3 is 13 amino acids. The V end was cut by 5 bases, the J end by 2 bases, with 10 bases between. CDR1 SEHNR and CDR2 FQNEAQ come from the germline V gene (reference sequence).